The TCR beta chain described here comes from a study of cytomegalovirus exposure and HLA in healthy donors. Overall study results and limits: The study had only CMV serostatus as immune exposure information. Most of the CMV-associated TCR beta chains (in a later analysis) appeared to be HLA-restricted.

This clone showed up just once. Its antigen is undetermined. The PCR ran on 60 Vbeta and 13 Jbeta primers. Generated by immunoSEQ multiplex PCR, the TCRdb table keeps only in-frame clones and is missing some. Among approximately 190,000 clones listed, 80% to 85% were seen once. Germline V gene lookup returns CDR1 SGHVS and CDR2 FQNEAQ. The V segment lost 6 bases and the J segment 3 bases; nucleotides outside the gene matches: 5. This CDR3 contains 14 residues. This receptor was identified in a woman aged 45-65 years in good health and CMV-seropositive. Sequencing was carried out using PBMCs. The J gene is TRBJ2-7, the V gene TRBV7-8; 10 bases align to TRBD2. DNA of the CDR3: TGTGCCAGCAGACCTAGCGGGAGTGGCTACGAGCAGTACTTC. It codes for CASRPSGSGYEQYF. The variable domain in full, with the rest retrieved from reference TRBV7-8 and TRBJ2-7, is GAGVSQSPRYKVAKRGQDVALRCDPISGHVSLFWYQQALGQGPEFLTYFQNEAQLDKSGLPSDRFFAERPEGSVSTLKIQRTQQEDSAVYLCASRPSGSGYEQYFGPGTRLTVT.